Presented here are 21 T cell receptor beta chains from one specimen sequenced in a study of CD8 T cells in ankylosing spondylitis. One entry per CDR3 protein results from TCRdb running MiXCR on the 5' RACE reads. The sample shows 250,000 to 300,000 distinct CDR3 sequences, approximately 20% of them seen only once. Sequencing was carried out using blood, either unsorted or a sorted T cell fraction (not recorded which). These TCRs come from a male donor with ankylosing spondylitis or in good health (not recorded which).

The chain combines TRBV4-1 with TRBJ1-1; 7 bases are shared with TRBD1. CDR1 MGHRA and CDR2 YSYEKL come from the germline V gene. The CDR3 contains 13 residues. The J segment lost 6 bases and the V segment lost 2 bases, leaving 3 bases of the junction unmatched. The CDR3 protein is CASSQTGDPEAFF. CDR3 bases: TGCGCCAGCAGCCAAACAGGGGACCCTGAAGCTTTCTTT.

The chain carries TRBV5-1 and TRBJ2-4; D is possibly TRBD2 (5 bases). Germline values: CDR1 SGHRS, CDR2 YFSETQ. The CDR3 is 18 amino acids. Trimming took 6 bases from V and 0 from J, leaving 22 bases between them. CDR3: CASKRLSGRTLAKNIQYF. The CDR3 region has the DNA TGCGCCAGCAAAAGGCTCAGCGGCCGTACCCTAGCCAAAAACATTCAGTACTTC. The full variable domain, its missing parts supplied by reference TRBV5-1 and TRBJ2-4, is KAGVTQTPRYLIKTRGQQVTLSCSPISGHRSVSWYQQTPGQGLQFLFEYFSETQRNKGNFPGRFSGRQFSNSRSEMNVSTLELGDSALYLCASKRLSGRTLAKNIQYFGAGTRLSVL.

The rearrangement uses TRBV5-1 and TRBJ2-5, with D perhaps being TRBD1 or TRBD2 (5 bases each). This CDR3 region has 13 residues. The germline CDR1 and CDR2 sequences are SGHRS and YFSETQ. V gave up 4 bases and J gave up 2 bases, with 9 bases separating them. This chain's CDR3 is CASSGTLQETQYF. CDR3 coding DNA: TGCGCCAGCAGCGGGACGCTACAAGAGACCCAGTACTTC.

The V call is TRBV7-2, the J call TRBJ2-4; D might be TRBD2 (5 bases). CDR3 length equals 15 residues. Germline V gives CDR1 SGHTA, CDR2 FQGNSA. V was clipped by 0 bases and J by 0 bases, with 6 bases between them. CDR3 sequence reads: CASSLAGVAKNIQYF. The CDR3 DNA reads as TGTGCCAGCAGCTTAGCGGGAGTAGCCAAAAACATTCAGTACTTC.

This clonotype was counted between two and nine times. The rearrangement uses TRBV6-5 and TRBJ2-5; tentatively, D is TRBD2 (7 bases). This CDR3 has 16 residues. Looked up from germline, CDR1 is MNHEY and CDR2 is SVGAGI. V was clipped by 1 base and J by 0 bases, with 12 bases between them. The CDR3 protein is CASSYFGGGDQETQYF. DNA of the CDR3: TGTGCCAGCAGTTACTTCGGAGGGGGGGACCAAGAGACCCAGTACTTC.

The sample holds a few counts of this clonotype. This chain uses TRBV10-3 with TRBJ2-1, with TRBD2 matching 12 bases. V lost 6 bases to trimming and J lost 8 bases; unmatched junction nucleotides: 8. The germline V gene encodes CDR1 ENHRY and CDR2 SYGVKD. This CDR3 region has 15 residues. The CDR3 sequence: CAIRETSGSADEQFF. CDR3 nucleotide sequence: TGTGCCATCAGGGAGACTAGCGGGAGTGCAGATGAGCAGTTCTTC.

This clonotype has at least ten counts. The chain recombines TRBV6-1 with TRBJ2-1; 9 nucleotides line up with TRBD2. The CDR3 extends over 16 amino acids. The trim removed 6 bases at V and 0 bases at J, leaving 6 bases unmatched. The germline gives CDR1 MNHNS, CDR2 SASEGT. The CDR3 loop is CASRGTSSSSYNEQFF. The CDR3 DNA reads TGTGCCAGCAGGGGGACTAGCAGCAGCTCCTACAATGAGCAGTTCTTC.

This rearrangement joins TRBV5-1 to TRBJ2-1; 13 nucleotides agree with TRBD2. The V gene's germline CDR1 is SGHRS and CDR2 YFSETQ. This CDR3 is 17 amino acids long. V lost 4 bases to trimming and J lost 5 bases; unmatched junction nucleotides: 9. This CDR3 is CASSLPRGLAGNNEQFF. The CDR3 DNA follows: TGCGCCAGCAGCCTCCCGCGGGGACTAGCGGGAAACAATGAGCAGTTCTTC.

The J gene is TRBJ2-7, the V gene TRBV5-1, with TRBD1 identical over 7 bases. Germline assignment: CDR1 SGHRS and CDR2 YFSETQ. V dropped 4 bases and J dropped 4; count of bases not matched to a gene: 5. The CDR3 is 13 amino acids. CDR3 region: CASSPRDRYEQYF. In DNA, the CDR3 is TGCGCCAGCAGCCCACGGGACAGATACGAGCAGTACTTC.

This clonotype was detected only a few times. Written as DNA, the CDR3 is TGTGCTAGTGGTCAAGGGACAGGGGATAGGACCCAGTACTTC. Translation gives CASGQGTGDRTQYF. The chain uses TRBV12-5 and TRBJ2-5; 10 bases align to TRBD1. The trim removed 5 bases at V and 7 bases at J, leaving 7 bases unmatched. This CDR3 has 14 residues. Germline-derived CDR1 and CDR2 are LGHNT and FRNRAP.

The J gene is TRBJ2-1, the V gene TRBV4-1; 8 positions agree with TRBD2. From germline, CDR1 is MGHRA and CDR2 YSYEKL. The CDR3 runs to 16 residues. J gave up 1 base and V 4 bases, and 6 bases lay outside the gene matches. The CDR3 sequence is CASSPGSGVSYNEQFF. In DNA form, the CDR3 reads TGCGCCAGCAGCCCCGGTAGCGGGGTATCCTACAATGAGCAGTTCTTC.

The chain has TRBV6-1 and TRBJ2-1; possibly TRBD1 for D (6 bases). Germline assignment: CDR1 MNHNS and CDR2 SASEGT. V lost 6 bases and J lost 7, with 19 bases in between. The length of the CDR3 is 15 residues. The CDR3 spells CASSNARTALNEQFF. Here the CDR3 DNA reads TGTGCCAGCAGCAACGCCCGGACAGCTTTAAATGAGCAGTTCTTC.

The chain employs TRBV5-1 and TRBJ1-1; D gene unclear. The CDR3 loop spans 13 amino acids. The germline gives CDR1 SGHRS, CDR2 YFSETQ. V lost 4 bases and J 7 bases, leaving 14 bases between the germline ends. The CDR3 region is CASSTDIEGEAFF. DNA of the CDR3: TGCGCCAGCAGCACCGACATTGAGGGTGAAGCTTTCTTT. The complete variable domain, with remaining parts taken from reference TRBV5-1 and TRBJ1-1, reads KAGVTQTPRYLIKTRGQQVTLSCSPISGHRSVSWYQQTPGQGLQFLFEYFSETQRNKGNFPGRFSGRQFSNSRSEMNVSTLELGDSALYLCASSTDIEGEAFFGQGTRLTVV.

This clonotype was counted only a few times. The gene calls are TRBV27 and TRBJ2-7, with D possibly TRBD1 on 6 matching bases. CDR1 MNHEY and CDR2 SMNVEV come from the germline V gene (reference sequence). Trimming shortened V by 6 bases and J by 2 bases, and 11 bases separated the two germline ends. CDR3 size: 13 residues. CDR3 residues: CASSRGRTYEQYF. CDR3 coding DNA: TGTGCCAGCAGCAGGGGAAGGACCTACGAGCAGTACTTC.

Ten or more counts support this clonotype. This sequence joins TRBV29-1 and TRBJ2-7, with 9 bases matching TRBD1. The J segment lost 0 bases and the V segment lost 1 base, leaving 4 bases of the junction unmatched. This CDR3 is built from 15 residues. Germline CDR1 is SQVTM and CDR2 is ANQGSEA. The CDR3 DNA reads as TGCAGCGTTGAAGGGACAGGGGCCTACTCCTACGAGCAGTACTTC. Its protein product is CSVEGTGAYSYEQYF.

The gene calls are TRBV12-3 or TRBV12-4 and TRBJ2-7, with 10 bases that match TRBD2. The CDR3 is 15 residues long. Trimming took 5 bases from V and 7 from J; bases not matched to a gene: 11. The CDR3 nucleotides read TGTGCCAGCAGTCCTCGTCTAGCGGGAGCTTTGGAGCAGTACTTC. This sequence encodes CASSPRLAGALEQYF.

The sample holds a few counts of this clonotype. The chain employs TRBV20-1 and TRBJ2-5; 12 bases agree with TRBD2. The ends lost 6 bases at V and 3 bases at J; junction bases unmatched: 5. Germline V gives CDR1 DFQATT, CDR2 SNEGSKA (reference sequence). The CDR3 consists of 14 residues. The CDR3 loop reads CSASRLAGEETQYF. The DNA of the CDR3 is TGCAGTGCGTCTAGACTAGCGGGGGAAGAGACCCAGTACTTC.

This clonotype was seen more than once but under ten times. CDR3 residues: CASSADRGYGANVLTF. In DNA, the CDR3 is TGTGCCAGCAGCGCCGACAGGGGGTATGGGGCCAACGTCCTGACTTTC. The rearrangement joins TRBV13 to TRBJ2-6; 9 bases fit TRBD1. This CDR3 comprises 16 residues. Germline V lookup: CDR1 PRHDT, CDR2 FYEKMQ (reference sequence). V lost 5 bases to trimming and J lost 3 bases; unmatched junction nucleotides: 5.

The rearrangement uses TRBV7-7 and TRBJ2-2; D is possibly TRBD2 (5 bases). Germline V CDR1 and CDR2: SSHAT, FNYEAQ (reference sequence). The CDR3 has 11 amino acids. The DNA for the CDR3 is TGTGCTATCAGACTATTAGGGGAGCTGTTTTTT. It is translated as CAIRLLGELFF.

V is TRBV2 and J is TRBJ2-1; a weak D match, TRBD2 (6 bases). Germline CDR1 is SNHLY and CDR2 is FYNNEI. V was clipped by 4 bases and J by 0 bases, with 7 bases between them. The CDR3 is 14 amino acids. This chain's CDR3 is CASSGGNSYNEQFF. Written as DNA, the CDR3 is TGTGCCAGCAGTGGCGGGAACTCCTACAATGAGCAGTTCTTC.

This clonotype was detected a few times. The genes are TRBV7-3 and TRBJ2-5, with TRBD2 matching 12 bases. Germline-derived CDR1 and CDR2 are SGHTA and FQGTGA. Trimming cost V 1 base and J 4 bases; bases outside gene matches: 1. This CDR3 comprises 15 residues. The CDR3: CASSLRGLAGETQYF. CDR3 sequence (DNA): TGTGCCAGCAGCTTAAGGGGACTAGCGGGAGAGACCCAGTACTTC.